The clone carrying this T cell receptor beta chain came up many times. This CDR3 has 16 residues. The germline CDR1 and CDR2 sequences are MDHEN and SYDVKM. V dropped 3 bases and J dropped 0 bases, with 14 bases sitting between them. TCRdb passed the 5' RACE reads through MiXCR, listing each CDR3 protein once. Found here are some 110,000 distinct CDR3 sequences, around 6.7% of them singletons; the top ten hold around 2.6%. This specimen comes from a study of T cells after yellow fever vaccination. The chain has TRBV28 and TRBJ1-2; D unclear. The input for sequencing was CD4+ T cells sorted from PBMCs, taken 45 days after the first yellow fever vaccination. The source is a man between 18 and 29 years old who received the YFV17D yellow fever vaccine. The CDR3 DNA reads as TGTGCCAGCAGTTTTTGGGATATCGACACTAACTATGGCTACACCTTC. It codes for CASSFWDIDTNYGYTF.